This TCR beta chain was captured in a study of cytomegalovirus exposure and HLA in healthy donors. Findings of the study overall: The CMV antigen specificity of three CMV-associated chains was confirmed through in vitro analysis.

Turning to this clone: The antigen is undetermined.

Germline CDR1 reads GTSNPN; CDR2 reads SVGIG (reference sequence). The germline V and J ends were trimmed by 1 base and 3 bases, with 7 bases remaining between them. CDR3 length equals 13 residues. Both 60 Vbeta primers and 13 Jbeta primers went into the PCR. Only in-frame clones appear in the TCRdb table, and some are missing; sequencing was by immunoSEQ multiplex PCR. The table has 85,000 to 110,000 clones, around 77% seen once; the top ten hold roughly 4%. The chain joins TRBV30 to TRBJ1-5; weak D call: TRBD1 (5 bases). This TCR was recovered from a man in his forties or fifties in good health and CMV-seropositive. Sequencing used PBMCs. CDR3 residues: CAWSAQVNQPQHF. DNA of the CDR3: TGTGCCTGGAGTGCACAGGTCAATCAGCCCCAGCATTTT.